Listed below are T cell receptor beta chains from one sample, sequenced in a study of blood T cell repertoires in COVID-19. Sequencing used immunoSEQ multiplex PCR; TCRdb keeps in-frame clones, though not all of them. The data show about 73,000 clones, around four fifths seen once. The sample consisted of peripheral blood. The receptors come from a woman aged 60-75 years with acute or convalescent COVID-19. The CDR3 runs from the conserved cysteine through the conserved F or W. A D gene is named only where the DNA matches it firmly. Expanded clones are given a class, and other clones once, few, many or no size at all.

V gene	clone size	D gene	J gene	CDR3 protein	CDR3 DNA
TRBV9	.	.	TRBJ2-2	CASKTGTNTGELFF	TGTGCCAGCAAAACGGGGACGAACACCGGGGAGCTGTTTTTT
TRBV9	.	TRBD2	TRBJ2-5	CASSLSGASGQETQYF	TGTGCCAGCAGCTTATCTGGGGCTAGCGGGCAAGAGACCCAGTACTTC
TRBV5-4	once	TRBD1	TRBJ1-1	CASSPIIQGSTEAFF	TGTGCCAGCAGCCCGATAATACAGGGGAGCACTGAAGCTTTCTTT
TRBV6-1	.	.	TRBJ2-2	CASRMGLSNTGELFF	TGTGCCAGCAGGATGGGACTGTCGAACACCGGGGAGCTGTTTTTT
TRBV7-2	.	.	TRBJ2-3	CASSKEGRGVSTDTQYF	TGTGCCAGCAGCAAAGAGGGCAGGGGAGTTAGCACAGATACGCAGTATTTT
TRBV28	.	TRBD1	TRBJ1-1	CASGSGQISRGEAFF	TGTGCCAGCGGATCGGGACAGATAAGCCGGGGTGAAGCTTTCTTT
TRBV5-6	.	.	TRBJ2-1	CASSLGWGGSSREQFF	TGTGCCAGCAGCTTGGGTTGGGGAGGTTCCTCTCGGGAGCAGTTCTTC
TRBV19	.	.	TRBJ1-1	CATRRRVNTEAFF	TGTGCCACCAGGAGGCGCGTGAACACTGAAGCTTTCTTT
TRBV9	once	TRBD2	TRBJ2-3	CASSFSGVPDTQYF	TGTGCCAGCAGCTTTAGCGGGGTACCAGATACGCAGTATTTT
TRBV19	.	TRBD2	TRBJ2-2	CANTHGLAHGELFF	TGTGCCAATACCCACGGACTAGCCCACGGGGAGCTGTTTTTT